This T cell receptor (beta chain) came from a study of sequential checkpoint blockade in melanoma (dated by TCRdb to between 2019 and 2020). About the full investigation: In a 1:1 randomization, patients received either first-line nivolumab then ipilimumab (arm A) or ipilimumab then nivolumab (arm B). Maintenance nivolumab came after both trial sequences. Study-level results and caveats: Validation of the response-prediction model combining TCR metrics and mutation burden is needed in larger, independent patient cohorts.

In regard to this clone: The clone's antigen remains unknown. Base qualities are missing; no much larger clone stands one base away.

The immunoSEQ Assay was used to immunosequence TCRbeta CDR3 regions from genomic DNA. Prior to high-throughput sequencing, genomic DNA was amplified by bias-controlled multiplex PCR. The authors processed their data as follows. To quantify the absolute abundance of each unique TCRbeta CDR3 region, the sequences were collapsed and filtered. Clonality, defined as 1 minus Pielou's evenness, was calculated using only productive rearrangements. A previously published method was used to identify clones with significantly greater frequencies in on-treatment samples than in baseline samples. Here the immuneACCESS table is served through TCRdb, limited to in-frame sequences with V and J called. Missing clones are a known gap in these copies; in checked studies unresolved V genes cover under half, and the rest lacks a known reason. The D gene and trimming were derived from the DNA, and the V and J assignments and clone size from that table. The sample has about 24,000 clones on record, approximately 78% of them singletons. Clones ranked in the top ten supply around a tenth of the sample.

The germline V gene specifies SGHRS as CDR1 and YFSETQ as CDR2. CDR3 length: 14 amino acids, cysteine to phenylalanine. This entry keeps only the CDR3 DNA: 42 bases, framed from base 1. Trimming takes 5 bases off V and 2 bases off J; junction bases not matched to a gene: 3. The intended sense of this specimen's treatment or condition label: randomized to nivolumab then ipilimumab (arm A) or the reverse (arm B). None of the trial patients had been given prior DNA-damaging chemotherapy. Thawed PBMCs were sorted on a FACS Aria II flow cytometer to isolate live CD3+CD8+ cells negative for CD19 and CD56. Samples came from patients with melanoma in CheckMate 064, a randomized, open-label phase II trial of sequential checkpoint blockade. Peripheral blood mononuclear cells were obtained through leukapheresis, purified using Ficoll-Paque, and frozen in human serum containing roughly 10% DMSO. Right after sorting, the blood CD3+CD8+ cells were verified to be >95% pure, and DNA extraction followed.

The origin of this receptor is a human donor with melanoma. The chain joins TRBV5-1 to TRBJ2-2; TRBD1 aligns with 7 central bases. The specimen was CD8+ T cells sorted from blood (inferred from file names), collected from a patient given nivolumab and ipilimumab in sequence. The CDR3 here reads CASRQGPNTGELFF. The nucleotides read TGCGCCAGCAGACAGGGGCCTAACACCGGGGAGCTGTTTTTT. With all but the CDR3 taken from the reference TRBV5-1 and TRBJ2-2 genes, the full variable domain is: KAGVTQTPRYLIKTRGQQVTLSCSPISGHRSVSWYQQTPGQGLQFLFEYFSETQRNKGNFPGRFSGRQFSNSRSEMNVSTLELGDSALYLCASRQGPNTGELFFGEGSRLTVL.